Listed below are T cell receptor beta chains from one sample, sequenced in a study of blood T cell repertoires in COVID-19. Some clones are missing from TCRdb's copy, which holds only in-frame ones; the method was immunoSEQ multiplex PCR. The table shows approximately 350,000 clones, with more than 75% occurring only once. Material: PBMCs or T cells enriched from blood (not recorded which). These receptors were obtained from a woman under 40 who had recovered from COVID-19. The CDR3 runs from the conserved cysteine through the conserved F or W. Each record gives: D gene, clone size, J gene, V gene, CDR3 protein, CDR3 DNA. D genes are given only for firm matches. Not all rows give a size; the values are once, few, many and, for expanded clones, a class.

D: NA; size: NA; J: TRBJ1-4; V: TRBV5-5; CDR3: CASSLDINEKLFF; DNA: TGTGCCAGCAGCTTGGACATTAATGAAAAACTGTTTTTT
D: TRBD2; size: NA; J: TRBJ2-1; V: TRBV6-1; CDR3: CASSSKREVFEQFF; DNA: TGTGCCAGCAGTTCGAAGCGGGAGGTGTTTGAGCAGTTCTTC
D: NA; size: NA; J: TRBJ1-2; V: TRBV19; CDR3: CASSTQAFNYGYTF; DNA: TGTGCCAGTAGTACACAGGCGTTTAACTATGGCTACACCTTC
D: NA; size: NA; J: TRBJ2-5; V: TRBV28; CDR3: CASSFSRRGKETQYF; DNA: TGTGCCAGCAGTTTCAGCCGCAGGGGCAAAGAGACCCAGTACTTC
D: NA; size: few; J: TRBJ1-1; V: TRBV2; CDR3: CASSEWGGANTEAFF; DNA: TGTGCCAGCAGTGAATGGGGAGGGGCGAACACTGAAGCTTTCTTT
D: TRBD2; size: NA; J: TRBJ2-7; V: TRBV18; CDR3: CASSPGTSGSFNEQYF; DNA: TGTGCCAGCTCACCGGGGACTAGCGGGAGTTTCAACGAGCAGTACTTC
D: NA; size: many; J: TRBJ1-1; V: TRBV5-1; CDR3: CASSWTQNTEAFF; DNA: TGCGCCAGCAGCTGGACACAGAACACTGAAGCTTTCTTT
D: NA; size: NA; J: TRBJ2-5; V: TRBV7-8; CDR3: CASSLSTLWEETQYF; DNA: TGTGCCAGCAGCTTGTCGACTCTTTGGGAAGAGACCCAGTACTTC
D: NA; size: NA; J: TRBJ2-5; V: TRBV13; CDR3: CASTLGGVGETQYF; DNA: TGTGCCAGCACCCTCGGGGGTGTGGGGGAGACCCAGTACTTC
D: TRBD1; size: NA; J: TRBJ1-5; V: TRBV7-2; CDR3: CASSPGTGTNQPQHF; DNA: TGTGCCAGCAGTCCCGGGACAGGGACCAATCAGCCCCAGCATTTT
D: TRBD1; size: NA; J: TRBJ2-1; V: TRBV4-2; CDR3: CASSPRLQGASSNEQFF; DNA: TGTGCCAGCAGCCCGAGACTACAGGGGGCCTCTAGCAATGAGCAGTTCTTC
D: NA; size: NA; J: TRBJ2-1; V: TRBV5-1; CDR3: CASSFYGTPSSYNEQFF; DNA: TGCGCCAGCAGCTTTTACGGGACACCGAGCTCCTACAATGAGCAGTTCTTC
D: TRBD2; size: NA; J: TRBJ2-7; V: TRBV11-1; CDR3: CASTGRREIPYEQYF; DNA: TGTGCCAGCACCGGGCGGCGGGAGATACCTTACGAGCAGTACTTC
D: NA; size: few; J: TRBJ1-2; V: TRBV19; CDR3: CASSMGRLNYGYTF; DNA: TGTGCCAGTAGTATGGGGCGGCTAAACTATGGCTACACCTTC
D: NA; size: NA; J: TRBJ2-3; V: TRBV9; CDR3: CASSGREDTQYF; DNA: TGTGCCAGCAGCGGGAGGGAGGATACGCAGTATTTT
D: NA; size: NA; J: TRBJ2-7; V: TRBV11-2; CDR3: CASSSDGTYEQYF; DNA: TGTGCCAGCAGCTCCGACGGGACCTACGAGCAGTACTTC
D: TRBD1; size: NA; J: TRBJ2-2; V: TRBV5-8; CDR3: CASTDRGNTGELFF; DNA: TGTGCCAGCACCGACAGGGGAAACACCGGGGAGCTGTTTTTT
D: TRBD1; size: NA; J: TRBJ1-5; V: TRBV7-2; CDR3: CASSKDRGNQPQHF; DNA: TGTGCCAGCAGCAAAGACAGGGGAAATCAGCCCCAGCATTTT
D: NA; size: NA; J: TRBJ2-3; V: TRBV19; CDR3: CASSIRGLATDTQYF; DNA: TGTGCCAGTAGTATTAGAGGTCTGGCCACAGATACGCAGTATTTT
D: NA; size: NA; J: TRBJ1-2; V: TRBV5-4; CDR3: CASSWGGTNYGYTF; DNA: TGTGCCAGCAGCTGGGGGGGGACAAACTATGGCTACACCTTC
D: NA; size: NA; J: TRBJ1-2; V: TRBV2; CDR3: CASSYLQETNYGYTF; DNA: TGTGCCAGCAGTTACCTACAGGAAACTAACTATGGCTACACCTTC
D: TRBD2; size: NA; J: TRBJ2-1; V: TRBV4-1; CDR3: CASSQGRIAGLYNEQFF; DNA: TGCGCCAGCAGCCAAGGCCGTATAGCGGGATTATACAATGAGCAGTTCTTC
D: TRBD1; size: NA; J: TRBJ1-2; V: TRBV3-1/TRBV3-2; CDR3: CASSPTGGGRTSNYGYTF; DNA: TGTGCCAGCAGCCCAACAGGGGGAGGGCGGACTTCTAACTATGGCTACACCTTC
D: NA; size: NA; J: TRBJ1-5; V: TRBV15; CDR3: CATSRDVGNQPQHF; DNA: TGTGCCACCAGCAGAGATGTAGGCAATCAGCCCCAGCATTTT
D: TRBD1; size: NA; J: TRBJ1-2; V: TRBV5-4; CDR3: CASSPGTGVNYGYTF; DNA: TGTGCCAGCAGCCCCGGGACAGGGGTTAACTATGGCTACACCTTC
D: TRBD1; size: NA; J: TRBJ2-1; V: TRBV5-1; CDR3: CASSLGQGAFNEQFF; DNA: TGCGCCAGCAGCTTAGGACAGGGGGCCTTCAATGAGCAGTTCTTC
D: NA; size: NA; J: TRBJ2-7; V: TRBV30; CDR3: CAWSVLGDGEQYF; DNA: TGTGCCTGGAGTGTCCTCGGGGATGGGGAGCAGTACTTC
D: NA; size: few; J: TRBJ1-2; V: TRBV6-5; CDR3: CASSYSTLVRYGYTF; DNA: TGTGCCAGCAGTTACTCAACTTTAGTGAGATATGGCTACACCTTC
D: NA; size: once; J: TRBJ1-3; V: TRBV5-6; CDR3: CASSLRRGGNTIYF; DNA: TGTGCCAGCAGCTTGCGAAGAGGTGGAAACACCATATATTTT
D: TRBD1; size: NA; J: TRBJ2-1; V: TRBV20-1; CDR3: CSASTPAGGNEQFF; DNA: TGCAGTGCTAGTACCCCTGCAGGGGGCAATGAGCAGTTCTTC
D: NA; size: NA; J: TRBJ1-5; V: TRBV6-6; CDR3: CATSDRDYSNQPQHF; DNA: TGTGCCACCTCCGATAGGGACTATAGCAATCAGCCCCAGCATTTT
D: NA; size: NA; J: TRBJ2-7; V: TRBV10-3; CDR3: CAISESRTASYEQYF; DNA: TGTGCCATCAGTGAGTCCAGGACAGCGTCCTACGAGCAGTACTTC
D: NA; size: NA; J: TRBJ1-1; V: TRBV10-2; CDR3: CASSEARGTEAFF; DNA: TGCGCCAGCAGTGAGGCCAGGGGCACTGAAGCTTTCTTT
D: NA; size: NA; J: TRBJ2-7; V: TRBV2; CDR3: CASNLQGPGSRDEQYF; DNA: TGTGCCAGCAATCTCCAAGGGCCAGGGTCTCGGGACGAGCAGTACTTC
D: TRBD1; size: NA; J: TRBJ1-2; V: TRBV9; CDR3: CASSVGQGDYGYTF; DNA: TGTGCCAGCAGCGTAGGCCAGGGGGACTATGGCTACACCTTC
D: TRBD1; size: NA; J: TRBJ1-4; V: TRBV10-2; CDR3: CASSLTGTGEKLFF; DNA: TGCGCCAGCAGCCTGACAGGGACCGGCGAAAAACTGTTTTTT
D: NA; size: few; J: TRBJ2-3; V: TRBV6-5; CDR3: CASRPGHSTDTQYF; DNA: TGTGCCAGCAGACCGGGACATAGCACAGATACGCAGTATTTT
D: NA; size: NA; J: TRBJ1-5; V: TRBV6-6; CDR3: CASSYFGESNQPQHF; DNA: TGTGCCAGCAGTTACTTTGGAGAGAGCAATCAGCCCCAGCATTTT
D: NA; size: NA; J: TRBJ1-2; V: TRBV28; CDR3: CASSWGQMNYGYTF; DNA: TGTGCCAGCAGCTGGGGGCAGATGAACTATGGCTACACCTTC
D: TRBD1; size: NA; J: TRBJ1-4; V: TRBV6-1; CDR3: CASSGRTGVATNEKLFF; DNA: TGTGCCAGCAGTGGCCGGACAGGGGTCGCAACTAATGAAAAACTGTTTTTT
D: TRBD2; size: NA; J: TRBJ2-5; V: TRBV11-3; CDR3: CASSLGLAGVRETQYF; DNA: TGTGCCAGCAGCTTAGGCCTAGCGGGAGTCAGAGAGACCCAGTACTTC
D: NA; size: NA; J: TRBJ1-1; V: TRBV6-6; CDR3: CASRQGLNTEAFF; DNA: TGTGCCAGCAGACAGGGCTTGAACACTGAAGCTTTCTTT
D: NA; size: NA; J: TRBJ2-1; V: TRBV5-1; CDR3: CASTRRDLYNEQFF; DNA: TGCGCCAGCACCAGGCGGGATCTCTACAATGAGCAGTTCTTC
D: TRBD2; size: NA; J: TRBJ2-3; V: TRBV7-6; CDR3: CASSLAPASGGIPSSTDTQYF; DNA: TGTGCCAGCAGCTTAGCGCCGGCTAGCGGGGGGATACCCTCTAGCACAGATACGCAGTATTTT
D: TRBD1; size: once; J: TRBJ1-3; V: TRBV15; CDR3: CATSREGIRGLSSGNTIYF; DNA: TGTGCCACCAGCAGAGAGGGTATCAGGGGGCTTAGCTCTGGAAACACCATATATTTT
D: NA; size: NA; J: TRBJ2-3; V: TRBV10-3; CDR3: CAAARASTDTQYF; DNA: TGTGCCGCAGCGCGCGCTAGCACAGATACGCAGTATTTT
D: NA; size: NA; J: TRBJ1-2; V: TRBV2; CDR3: CASNPDYGYTF; DNA: TGTGCCAGCAATCCAGACTATGGCTACACCTTC
D: TRBD1; size: NA; J: TRBJ2-4; V: TRBV14; CDR3: CARGTGKNIQYF; DNA: TGTGCCAGGGGGACAGGGAAAAACATTCAGTACTTC
D: NA; size: few; J: TRBJ1-4; V: TRBV29-1; CDR3: CSVAGTTTNEKLFF; DNA: TGCAGCGTTGCCGGGACTACAACTAATGAAAAACTGTTTTTT
D: TRBD1; size: NA; J: TRBJ2-7; V: TRBV27; CDR3: CASQMLRRTGSPQTGFNEQYF; DNA: TGTGCCAGCCAGATGCTAAGGAGGACCGGCTCGCCTCAGACAGGGTTCAACGAGCAGTACTTC
D: NA; size: NA; J: TRBJ1-3; V: TRBV6-2/TRBV6-3; CDR3: CASSYSQGGTGNTIYF; DNA: TGTGCCAGCAGTTACTCGCAGGGAGGAACTGGAAACACCATATATTTT
D: TRBD2; size: NA; J: TRBJ2-1; V: TRBV24-1; CDR3: CATSATPGGPWYNEQFF; DNA: TGTGCCACCAGCGCGACCCCGGGGGGGCCCTGGTACAATGAGCAGTTCTTC